This note documents a single T cell receptor (beta chain) sequence. Its antigen is unidentified. TCRdb keeps only in-frame clones here, not all; method: immunoSEQ multiplex PCR. The table records about 24,000 clones, approximately 79% of them present only once. This specimen belongs to a study of OX40 agonist ivuxolimab in advanced cancers. Study-level background: Partial responses were achieved by three patients: one hepatocellular carcinoma, two cutaneous melanoma.

Germline V gene sequence: CDR1 LGHNA, CDR2 YNFKEQ. The junction had 8 bases not matched to a gene; V was cut back by 4 bases and J by 0 bases. The CDR3 covers 17 residues. Blood specimens came from baseline, cycle 4 day 1, and cycle 7 day 1. General study findings and limits: More expanded clones were found, on average, in CD8+ than in CD4+ T cells. Normalized expansion of T-cell clones was also low for some nonresponders.

V and J are TRBV4-2 and TRBJ2-7; the match to TRBD2 covers 11 bases. Sequencing was performed on CD4+ or CD8+ T cells sorted from blood, taken in a trial of the OX40 agonist ivuxolimab. The receptor's source is an adult with an advanced solid tumor such as melanoma, head and neck, liver or kidney cancer. The CDR3 DNA is TGTGCCAGCAGCCCCAAGTCCGGGACTAGCGGCTCCTACGAGCAGTACTTC. It translates to CASSPKSGTSGSYEQYF.